One TCR beta chain is described in this entry. This entry comes from a study of T cell clones after liver transplantation. Generated by immunoSEQ multiplex PCR, the TCRdb table keeps only in-frame clones and is missing some. This sample yields 55,000 to 75,000 clones, of which 70% are seen a single time; approximately 2.8% belongs to the top ten. The CDR3 length is 14 residues. Deletions cut 6 bases from V and 9 bases from J, with 18 bases between. Germline V lookup: CDR1 WNHNN, CDR2 SYGVQD (reference sequence). This TCR was recovered from a human patient who received a liver transplant. A subset of T cells may come from the graft donor. The rearrangement links TRBV10-1 to TRBJ2-1, with D possibly TRBD1 on 6 matching bases. This specimen was CD4+ T cells from blood, taken at the approximately 15-month timepoint. The CDR3 nucleotides read TGCGCCAGCAGCCAGGGGTGGTCCCTCGGTGAGCAGTTCTTC. Translation gives CASSQGWSLGEQFF.